The 8 T cell receptor beta chains reported below all come from one sample, sequenced in a study of cytomegalovirus exposure and HLA in healthy donors. Method: immunoSEQ multiplex PCR; TCRdb's copy keeps in-frame clones and lacks some. The sample has approximately 97,000 clones; approximately 95% are singletons. The sequenced sample consisted of PBMCs. All receptors come from a woman under 30 in good health and CMV-seronegative.

The chain joins TRBV6-1 to TRBJ2-1; maybe TRBD1 (6 bases). This CDR3 region has 12 residues. Trimming removed 5 bases at V and 7 bases at J, with 9 bases between. Germline CDR1 and CDR2: MNHNS and SASEGT. Here the CDR3 DNA reads TGTGCCAGCAGTCCACAGGGAAATGAGCAGTTCTTC. Translated, it gives CASSPQGNEQFF.

The chain couples TRBV19 to TRBJ2-2; 7 nucleotides agree with TRBD2. This CDR3 contains 14 residues. The junction had 2 bases not matched to a gene; V was cut back by 5 bases and J by 2 bases. The germline V gene has CDR1 LNHDA and CDR2 SQIVND (reference sequence). The DNA of the CDR3 is TGTGCCAGTAGTCCTAGCGGAAACACCGGGGAGCTGTTTTTT. Translated, it gives CASSPSGNTGELFF.

The rearrangement uses TRBV29-1 and TRBJ1-1, with 9 bases lining up with TRBD1. The germline gives CDR1 SQVTM, CDR2 ANQGSEA. CDR3 length: 13 residues. V trimming: 0 bases; J trimming: 7 bases; junction bases outside the gene matches: 3. CDR3 in amino acids: CSVEETGGLEAFF. In DNA, the CDR3 is TGCAGCGTTGAAGAGACAGGGGGACTTGAAGCTTTCTTT.

This rearrangement joins TRBV10-1 to TRBJ2-5; D remains ambiguous. Trimming left V 6 bases short and J 1 base short, with 3 bases between. The CDR3 sequence is 11 residues long. Per the germline V gene, CDR1 is WNHNN and CDR2 is SYGVQD (reference sequence). DNA for the CDR3: TGCGCCAGCAGCTTCCAAGAGACCCAGTACTTC. Residues: CASSFQETQYF.

This clone has a single count. V is TRBV30 and J is TRBJ1-3; TRBD1 matches 7 bases. J lost 4 bases, V lost 2 bases, and 8 bases had no gene match. This CDR3 is 15 amino acids long. Germline lookup yields CDR1 GTSNPN and CDR2 SVGIG (reference sequence). CDR3 DNA: TGTGCCTGGAGTCCAGACAGGGCTCTGGGAAACACCATATATTTT. This encodes CAWSPDRALGNTIYF. The full variable domain, its missing parts supplied by reference TRBV30 and TRBJ1-3, is SQTIHQWPATLVQPVGSPLSLECTVEGTSNPNLYWYRQAAGRGLQLLFYSVGIGQISSEVPQNLSASRPQDRQFILSSKKLLLSDSGFYLCAWSPDRALGNTIYFGEGSWLTVV.

The rearrangement uses TRBV7-9 and TRBJ1-2, with no clear D. V was shortened by 3 bases and J by 5 bases, with 19 bases between the two germline ends. Germline values: CDR1 SEHNR, CDR2 FQNEAQ (reference sequence). This CDR3 contains 16 residues. The CDR3 region has the DNA TGTGCCAGCAGCTTTTTGACTCTTGGAGAAACATATGGCTACACCTTC. This encodes CASSFLTLGETYGYTF.

The gene calls are TRBV6-1 and TRBJ1-1; 7 bases map to TRBD1. Unmatched junction bases numbered 4, after V lost 3 bases and J lost 3 bases. This CDR3 is 14 amino acids long. Germline assignment: CDR1 MNHNS and CDR2 SASEGT. Written as DNA, the CDR3 is TGTGCCAGCAGTGAGTCAGGGGGGCACACTGAAGCTTTCTTT. It encodes CASSESGGHTEAFF.

The genes are TRBV4-2 and TRBJ2-3, with 8 bases matching TRBD1. This CDR3 region has 14 residues. Germline V CDR1 and CDR2: LGHNA, YNFKEQ. Unmatched junction bases numbered 1, after V lost 4 bases and J lost 1 base. The CDR3 nucleotides read TGTGCCAGCAGCCCGACAGGGGGCACAGATACGCAGTATTTT. It translates to CASSPTGGTDTQYF.